A selection of T cell receptor beta chains follows, all from one sample in a study of blood T cell repertoires in COVID-19. The table came from immunoSEQ multiplex PCR; TCRdb's copy has only in-frame clones and leaves some out. The table records around 260,000 clones, about 89% of them present only once. The material sequenced was peripheral blood. The receptors here all came from a woman aged 50 to 65 with acute or convalescent COVID-19. Both conserved end residues are part of each CDR3. D genes are given only for firm matches. Some rows have no size entry. The others give once, few or many, or a class for an expanded clone.

>.|.|TRBV11-1|TRBJ2-3
TGTGCCAGCAGCGGGCAGACCGGGACAAACACAGATACGCAGTATTTT
CASSGQTGTNTDTQYF
>.|TRBD2|TRBV27|TRBJ2-1
TGTGCCAGCACCACTAGCGGGTACTACAATGAGCAGTTCTTC
CASTTSGYYNEQFF
>.|.|TRBV27|TRBJ2-7
TGTGCCAGCAGTACCATCGAGAAGCAGTACTTC
CASSTIEKQYF
>.|.|TRBV9|TRBJ1-5
TGTGCCAGCAGCGTAGCCCCGACAGATCAGCCCCAGCATTTT
CASSVAPTDQPQHF
>.|TRBD2|TRBV4-1|TRBJ2-7
TGCGCCAGCAGCCACGTAGCGGGAGTGGGCTACGAGCAGTACTTC
CASSHVAGVGYEQYF
>.|.|TRBV19|TRBJ2-7
TGTGCCAGTAGTATAAGATTTCGGGGGAAAAAGAGCTCCTACGAGCAGTACTTC
CASSIRFRGKKSSYEQYF
>few|.|TRBV29-1|TRBJ2-3
TGCAGCGTTGAGCAGGGCCTCACAGATACGCAGTATTTT
CSVEQGLTDTQYF
>.|.|TRBV9|TRBJ2-7
TGTGCCAGCAGCAGGGGTGGCGAGCAGTACTTC
CASSRGGEQYF
>.|TRBD2|TRBV2|TRBJ2-4
TGTGCCAGCAGTCCTAGCGGGAGGAACGGCATTCAGTACTTC
CASSPSGRNGIQYF
>.|.|TRBV6-5|TRBJ1-2
TGTGCCAGCAGTTACAAGGGGAGGGGTAACTATGGCTACACCTTC
CASSYKGRGNYGYTF
>.|TRBD1|TRBV30|TRBJ1-2
TGTGCCTGGAGTTCGGACAGGTCTTCCCCCTATGGCTACACCTTC
CAWSSDRSSPYGYTF
>few|.|TRBV28|TRBJ1-1
TGTGCCAGCAGTCCTCTCCGGGATATGAACACTGAAGCTTTCTTT
CASSPLRDMNTEAFF
>few|TRBD1|TRBV7-8|TRBJ1-6
TGTGCCAGCAGCTTACCCAGGACAGGGGTTTCACCCCTCCACTTT
CASSLPRTGVSPLHF
>.|.|TRBV9|TRBJ2-2
TGTGCCAGCAGCGCTCTAGATCCTTCCGGGGAGCTGTTTTTT
CASSALDPSGELFF
>.|TRBD1|TRBV24-1|TRBJ2-5
TGTGCCACCAGTGACGCCTTACCAACAGACAGGGGTATGGAGACCCAGTACTTC
CATSDALPTDRGMETQYF
>.|TRBD2|TRBV5-6|TRBJ2-2
TGTGCCAGCAGCACAACTAGCGGGAGAAACACCGGGGAGCTGTTTTTT
CASSTTSGRNTGELFF
>.|.|TRBV5-1|TRBJ1-2
TGCGCCAGCAGGGGCTCCATCTATGGCTACACCTTC
CASRGSIYGYTF
>.|.|TRBV24-1|TRBJ2-1
TGTGCCACCAGTGATCCCGAACGGGGGGCCTGGAATGAGCAGTTCTTC
CATSDPERGAWNEQFF
>once|TRBD1|TRBV18|TRBJ1-5
TGTGCCAGCTCAACGACAGGGGGGGATCAGCCCCAGCATTTT
CASSTTGGDQPQHF
>.|TRBD2|TRBV9|TRBJ2-4
TGTGCCAGCAGCGAGGGACTAGCGGGGCTAGCCAAAAACATTCAGTACTTC
CASSEGLAGLAKNIQYF
>few|.|TRBV28|TRBJ2-5
TGTGCCAGCAGACTGGTACAGGTCGAGACCCAGTACTTC
CASRLVQVETQYF
>.|.|TRBV19|TRBJ1-1
TGTGCCAGTAGCCAATACAGGGTGGAGACTGAAGCTTTCTTT
CASSQYRVETEAFF
>.|.|TRBV2|TRBJ1-2
TGTGCCAGCAGTGAATCCGTCGGCTACACCTTC
CASSESVGYTF
>once|TRBD1|TRBV2|TRBJ2-4
TGTGCCAGCAGCGGACAGGGGGCGGGGGCCAAAAACATTCAGTACTTC
CASSGQGAGAKNIQYF
>.|.|TRBV7-2|TRBJ1-2
TGTGCCAGCAGCTTAGAGGTCAGGGCGAACTATGGCTACACCTTC
CASSLEVRANYGYTF
>.|.|TRBV15|TRBJ2-3
TGTGCCACCAGCCGACAGAGATATCACACAGATACGCAGTATTTT
CATSRQRYHTDTQYF
>.|.|TRBV25-1|TRBJ1-1
TGTGCCAGCAGGAGGGCCGGGGGCACTGAAGCTTTCTTT
CASRRAGGTEAFF
>.|.|TRBV11-2|TRBJ1-1
TGTGCCAGCAGCTTAGATCAGGGTTTGAACACTGAAGCTTTCTTT
CASSLDQGLNTEAFF
>.|TRBD1|TRBV30|TRBJ1-2
TGTGCCTGGAGTGACGGACAGGGCGTTGGCTACACCTTC
CAWSDGQGVGYTF
>.|TRBD2|TRBV5-1|TRBJ2-7
TGCGCCAGCAGCCCCTCCGGACTAGCCTTCTACGAGCAGTACTTC
CASSPSGLAFYEQYF
>once|TRBD2|TRBV30|TRBJ2-3
TGTGCCTGGAGTCGACTTCGACTAGCCGGCACAGATACGCAGTATTTT
CAWSRLRLAGTDTQYF
>.|.|TRBV24-1|TRBJ1-1
TGTGCCACCAGTGATTTGGGCGAAGCTTTCTTT
CATSDLGEAFF
>.|TRBD2|TRBV7-6|TRBJ2-7
TGTGCCAGCAGCTTAGCGGGTGCGGGGGACGAGCAGTACTTC
CASSLAGAGDEQYF
>.|TRBD1|TRBV30|TRBJ2-5
TGTGCCTGGAGTGCCAGGGGGCAGGAGACCCAGTACTTC
CAWSARGQETQYF
>.|TRBD1|TRBV5-1|TRBJ1-2
TGCGCCAGCAGCCAGGGACAGGGGATTACCTATGGCTACACCTTC
CASSQGQGITYGYTF
>.|.|TRBV30|TRBJ2-3
TGTGCCTGGAGCTACAGACCGGGGGATACGCAGTATTTT
CAWSYRPGDTQYF
>.|.|TRBV4-2|TRBJ1-4
TGTGCCAGCAGCCCTGGGGAGACTAATGAAAAACTGTTTTTT
CASSPGETNEKLFF
>.|.|TRBV4-2|TRBJ1-1
TGTGCCAGCAGCCAAGACGGGCACGGAAGGGGTGAAGCTTTCTTT
CASSQDGHGRGEAFF